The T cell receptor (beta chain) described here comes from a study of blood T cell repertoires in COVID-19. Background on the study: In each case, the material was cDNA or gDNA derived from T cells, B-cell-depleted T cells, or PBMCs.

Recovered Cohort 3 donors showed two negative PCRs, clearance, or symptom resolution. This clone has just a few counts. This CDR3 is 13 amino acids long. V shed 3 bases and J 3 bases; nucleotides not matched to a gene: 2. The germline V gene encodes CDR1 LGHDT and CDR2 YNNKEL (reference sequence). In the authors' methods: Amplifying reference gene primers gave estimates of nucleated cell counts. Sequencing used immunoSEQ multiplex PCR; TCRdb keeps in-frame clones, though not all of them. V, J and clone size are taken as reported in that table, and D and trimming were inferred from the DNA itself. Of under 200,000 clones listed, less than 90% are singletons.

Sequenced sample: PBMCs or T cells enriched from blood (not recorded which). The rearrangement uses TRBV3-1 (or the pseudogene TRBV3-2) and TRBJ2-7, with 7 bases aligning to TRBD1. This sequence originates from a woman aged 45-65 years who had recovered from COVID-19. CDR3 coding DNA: TGTGCCAGCAGCCAGAACAGGGGCTACGAGCAGTACTTC. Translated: CASSQNRGYEQYF.